This entry describes one T cell receptor beta chain. The sample belongs to a study of response to subunit inactivated influenza vaccine. The CDR3 has 13 residues. V was cut by 6 bases and J by 3 bases, with 9 bases left in between. The germline CDR1 and CDR2 sequences are MNHEY and SVGEGT. In TCRdb, the RT-PCR reads were re-called with MiXCR into one record per CDR3 protein. Among over 450,000 distinct CDR3 sequences listed, 13% were seen once. The sequences come from PBMCs from blood, collected about 6 weeks after vaccination. This receptor was obtained from a man aged 45 to 65 who received an inactivated influenza vaccine. The rearrangement joins TRBV6-2 or TRBV6-3 to TRBJ2-1; the D is unclear. CDR3 loop: CASSGGFYNEQFF. DNA of the CDR3: TGTGCCAGCAGCGGCGGTTTCTACAATGAGCAGTTCTTC.